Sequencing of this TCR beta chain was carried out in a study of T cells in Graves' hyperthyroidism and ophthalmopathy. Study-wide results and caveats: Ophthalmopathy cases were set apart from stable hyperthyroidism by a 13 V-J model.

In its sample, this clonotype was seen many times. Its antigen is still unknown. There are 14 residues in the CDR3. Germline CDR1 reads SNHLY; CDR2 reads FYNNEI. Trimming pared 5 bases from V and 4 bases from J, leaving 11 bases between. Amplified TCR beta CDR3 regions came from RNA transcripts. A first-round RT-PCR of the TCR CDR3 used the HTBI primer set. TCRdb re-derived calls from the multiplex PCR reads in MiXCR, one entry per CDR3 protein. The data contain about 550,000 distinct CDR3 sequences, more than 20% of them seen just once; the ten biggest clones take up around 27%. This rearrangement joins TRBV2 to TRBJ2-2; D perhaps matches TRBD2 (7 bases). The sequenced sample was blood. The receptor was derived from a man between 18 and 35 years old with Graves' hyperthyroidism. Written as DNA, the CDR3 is TGTGCCAGCAGTAAGGGGGGGACCACCGGGGAGCTGTTTTTT. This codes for CASSKGGTTGELFF.